This T cell receptor beta chain derives from a study of blood T cell repertoires in COVID-19. Looked up from germline, CDR1 is MGHRA and CDR2 is YSYEKL. The CDR3 has 14 residues. J gave up 3 bases and V 5 bases, and 3 bases lay outside the gene matches. Participants were aged roughly 18 to 90 years, lived in 25 or so US areas, and enrolled virtually. In the study's own analysis: Amplification with reference gene primers provided the estimates of nucleated cell counts. Assay used: immunoSEQ multiplex PCR; TCRdb lists only in-frame clones, some missing. V and J calls and clone size are those listed in that table; D and trimming were worked out from the DNA. The data contain fewer than 250,000 clones, 75% to 90% of them seen just once; the ten biggest clones take up about 4%.

The sample was PBMCs or T cells enriched from blood (not recorded which). The TCR originated in a woman in her twenties or thirties who had been exposed to COVID-19. The chain links TRBV4-1 to TRBJ2-7; TRBD1 matches 11 bases. This chain's CDR3 is CASSAGQGDYEQYF. CDR3 nucleotides: TGCGCCAGCAGCGCGGGACAGGGGGACTACGAGCAGTACTTC.